This T cell receptor (beta chain) was documented in a study of control samples from healthy donors and cancer patients. Assay used: immunoSEQ multiplex PCR; TCRdb lists only in-frame clones, some missing. Among 160,000 or so clones listed, about 94% were seen once. CDR3 length: 16 amino acids. The germline V and J ends were trimmed by 10 bases and 0 bases, with 19 bases remaining between them. The germline CDR1 and CDR2 sequences are ENHRY and SYGVKD. Source material: blood. The J gene is TRBJ1-5, the V gene TRBV10-3, with D possibly matching TRBD1 (5 bases). This receptor was taken from a woman aged 40-49 years in good health. The CDR3 region has the DNA TGTGCCACCAACCGAAAGACAGAACATAGCAATCAGCCCCAGCATTTT. This translates into CATNRKTEHSNQPQHF.